This TCR beta chain was obtained from a study of tumor and adjacent non-tumor tissue in lung cancer. For the study at large: Patients were aged roughly 31 to 76, about ten men and 5 women, stage I to III. On average, productive TCRbeta reads reached about 4.4 million per sample.

Overall study findings and caveats: Normal lung showed higher cumulative top 100 clone frequency than tumor.

As for this clonotype: Its antigen is unknown. At one of its ends the junction is not consistent with the germline gene, which may arise from a read error.

The library came from three nested PCR rounds adapted from ARM-PCR protocols. In TCRdb, the multiplex PCR reads were re-called with MiXCR into one record per CDR3 protein. The sample contains 110,000 or so distinct CDR3 sequences, roughly 74% of which appear only once. This sample's RNA came from whole unsorted tissue. Germline CDR1 and CDR2: MNHNY and SVGAGI (reference sequence). The CDR3 consists of 15 residues. The gene calls are TRBV6-6 and TRBJ2-4, with D perhaps matching TRBD2 (7 bases). The source material was lung tumor tissue. The TCR was taken from a woman between 55 and 75 years old with non-small cell lung cancer. This CDR3 is CASSNRDKGGNIQNF. CDR3 nucleotides: TGTGCCAGCAGTAACCGGGACAAGGGGGGGAACATTCAGAACTTC.